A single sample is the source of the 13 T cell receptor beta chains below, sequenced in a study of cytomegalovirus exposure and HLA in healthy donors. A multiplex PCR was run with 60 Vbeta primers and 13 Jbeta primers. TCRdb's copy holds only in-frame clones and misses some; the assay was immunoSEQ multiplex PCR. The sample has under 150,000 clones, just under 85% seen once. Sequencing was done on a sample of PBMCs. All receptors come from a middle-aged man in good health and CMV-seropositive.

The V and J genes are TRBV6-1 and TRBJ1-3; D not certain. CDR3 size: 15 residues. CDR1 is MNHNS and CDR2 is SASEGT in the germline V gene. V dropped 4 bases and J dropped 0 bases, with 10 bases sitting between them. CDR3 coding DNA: TGTGCCAGCAGTGCGACATTCGACTCTGGAAACACCATATATTTT. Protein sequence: CASSATFDSGNTIYF.

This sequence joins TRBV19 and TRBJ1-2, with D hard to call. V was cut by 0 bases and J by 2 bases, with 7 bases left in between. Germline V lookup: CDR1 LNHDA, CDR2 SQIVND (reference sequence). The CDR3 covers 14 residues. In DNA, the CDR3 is TGTGCCAGTAGTATAGAAGCCGGGAACTATGGCTACACCTTC. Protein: CASSIEAGNYGYTF. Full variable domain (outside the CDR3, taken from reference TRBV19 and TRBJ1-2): DGGITQSPKYLFRKEGQNVTLSCEQNLNHDAMYWYRQDPGQGLRLIYYSQIVNDFQKGDIAEGYSVSREKKESFPLTVTSAQKNPTAFYLCASSIEAGNYGYTFGSGTRLTVV.

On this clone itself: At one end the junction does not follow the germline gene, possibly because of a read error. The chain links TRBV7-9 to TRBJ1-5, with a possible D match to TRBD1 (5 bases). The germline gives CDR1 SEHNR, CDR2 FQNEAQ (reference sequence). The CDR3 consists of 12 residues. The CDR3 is CSSSSDNQPQHF. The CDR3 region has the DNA TGTTCCAGCAGCTCGGACAACCAGCCCCAGCATTTT.

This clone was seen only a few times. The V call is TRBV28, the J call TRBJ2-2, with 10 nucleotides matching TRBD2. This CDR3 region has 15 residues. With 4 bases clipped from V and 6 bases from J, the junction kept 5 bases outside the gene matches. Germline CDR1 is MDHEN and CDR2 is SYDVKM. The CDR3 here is CASSSGTSEAGELFF. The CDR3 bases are TGTGCCAGCAGTTCAGGGACTAGCGAAGCCGGGGAGCTGTTTTTT.

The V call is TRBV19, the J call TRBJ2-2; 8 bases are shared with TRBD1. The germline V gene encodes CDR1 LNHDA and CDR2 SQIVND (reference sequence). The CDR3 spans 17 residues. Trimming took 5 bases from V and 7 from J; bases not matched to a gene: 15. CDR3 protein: CASSAGQGVFGSGELFF. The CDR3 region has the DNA TGTGCCAGTAGTGCCGGACAGGGAGTGTTCGGGAGCGGGGAGCTGTTTTTT.

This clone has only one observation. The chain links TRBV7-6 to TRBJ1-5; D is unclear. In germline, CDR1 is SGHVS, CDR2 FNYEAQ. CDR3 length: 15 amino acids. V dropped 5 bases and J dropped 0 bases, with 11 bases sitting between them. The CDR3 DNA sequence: TGTGCCAGCAGCCTAGGGCAGTTTAGCAATCAGCCCCAGCATTTT. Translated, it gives CASSLGQFSNQPQHF.

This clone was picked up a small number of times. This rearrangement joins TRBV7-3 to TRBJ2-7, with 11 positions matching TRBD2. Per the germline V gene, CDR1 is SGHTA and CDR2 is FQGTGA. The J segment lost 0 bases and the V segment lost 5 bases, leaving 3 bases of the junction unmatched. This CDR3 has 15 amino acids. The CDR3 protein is CASSPTSGTSYEQYF. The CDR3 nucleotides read TGTGCCAGCAGCCCGACTAGCGGGACCTCCTACGAGCAGTACTTC.

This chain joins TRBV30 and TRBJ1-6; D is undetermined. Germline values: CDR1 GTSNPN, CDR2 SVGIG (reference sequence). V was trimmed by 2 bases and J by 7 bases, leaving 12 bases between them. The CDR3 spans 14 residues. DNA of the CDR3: TGTGCCTGGAGTCAAATGACACGAAATTCACCCCTCCACTTT. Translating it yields CAWSQMTRNSPLHF.

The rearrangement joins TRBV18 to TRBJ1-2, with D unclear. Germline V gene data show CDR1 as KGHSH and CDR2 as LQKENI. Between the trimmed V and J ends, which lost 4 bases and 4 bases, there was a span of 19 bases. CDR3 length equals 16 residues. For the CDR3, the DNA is TGTGCCAGCTCACTTTTGGCCCTCTCCTCATTCTATGGCTACACCTTC. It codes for CASSLLALSSFYGYTF.

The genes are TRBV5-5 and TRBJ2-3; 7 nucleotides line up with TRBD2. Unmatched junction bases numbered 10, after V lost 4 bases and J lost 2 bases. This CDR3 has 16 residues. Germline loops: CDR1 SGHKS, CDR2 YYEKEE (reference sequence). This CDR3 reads CASSLKTSQYTDTQYF. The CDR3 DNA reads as TGTGCCAGCAGCCTTAAGACTAGCCAATACACAGATACGCAGTATTTT.

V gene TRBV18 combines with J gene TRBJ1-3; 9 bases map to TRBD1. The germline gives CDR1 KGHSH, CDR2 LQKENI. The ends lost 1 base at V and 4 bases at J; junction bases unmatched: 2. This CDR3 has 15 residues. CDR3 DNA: TGTGCCAGCTCACCACTCGGGACAGGGGGAAACACCATATATTTT. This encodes CASSPLGTGGNTIYF. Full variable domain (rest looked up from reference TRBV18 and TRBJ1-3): NAGVMQNPRHLVRRRGQEARLRCSPMKGHSHVYWYRQLPEEGLKFMVYLQKENIIDESGMPKERFSAEFPKEGPSILRIQQVVRGDSAAYFCASSPLGTGGNTIYFGEGSWLTVV.

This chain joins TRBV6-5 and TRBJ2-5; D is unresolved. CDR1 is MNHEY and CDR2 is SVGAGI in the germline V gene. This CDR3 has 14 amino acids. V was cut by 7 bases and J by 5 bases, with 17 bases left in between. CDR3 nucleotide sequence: TGTGCCAGCACCAAAGCGAGCCTTCGGGAGACCCAGTACTTC. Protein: CASTKASLRETQYF.

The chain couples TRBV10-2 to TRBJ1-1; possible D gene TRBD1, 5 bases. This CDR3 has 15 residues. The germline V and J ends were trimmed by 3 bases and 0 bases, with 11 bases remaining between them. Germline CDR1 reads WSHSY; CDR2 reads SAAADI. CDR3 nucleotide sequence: TGCGCCAGCAGTGACCCGGGGGTCATGAACACTGAAGCTTTCTTT. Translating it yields CASSDPGVMNTEAFF.